This note documents a single T cell receptor beta chain sequence. The data were taken from a study of T cells after yellow fever vaccination. A single record per CDR3 protein comes from TCRdb applying MiXCR to the 5' RACE reads. The sample shows 550,000 to 750,000 distinct CDR3 sequences, roughly 13% of them seen only once. CDR3 size: 21 residues. Germline V gene data show CDR1 as DFQATT and CDR2 as SNEGSKA (reference sequence). Trimming shortened V by 2 bases and J by 1 base, and 31 bases separated the two germline ends. This sequence originates from a man younger than 40 who received the YFV17D yellow fever vaccine. This rearrangement joins TRBV20-1 to TRBJ2-3; TRBD1 might be the D (7 bases). Sample: PBMCs, taken on the day of the yellow fever booster vaccination. This chain's CDR3 is CSARSLVRGSRRASGTDTQYF. The CDR3 bases are TGCAGTGCTAGATCTCTAGTCAGGGGGTCCCGCAGAGCTAGCGGCACAGATACGCAGTATTTT.